Listed here are 18 T cell receptor beta chains from one sample, sequenced in a study of breast tumors, draining lymph nodes, adjacent tissues. MiXCR, applied by TCRdb to the multiplex PCR reads, yields one record per CDR3 protein. Among around 170,000 distinct CDR3 sequences listed, approximately 33% were seen once. Axillary draining lymph nodes of breast cancer patients supplied the node samples. The sequencing sample was made of axillary lymph node tissue. These receptors originate from a female donor with breast cancer. Some clones in this sample may be carry-over from other donors' samples.

This clonotype was observed once. The rearrangement links TRBV20-1 to TRBJ2-5; the D is unclear. Germline V lookup: CDR1 DFQATT, CDR2 SNEGSKA (reference sequence). V was pared by 2 bases and J by 1 base, with 8 bases between. The CDR3 spans 13 residues. Here the CDR3 reads CSARPPGQETQYF. The DNA for the CDR3 is TGCAGTGCTAGACCCCCGGGCCAAGAGACCCAGTACTTC.

This clonotype was seen a handful of times. V and J are TRBV2 and TRBJ1-1, with D perhaps TRBD1 (6 bases). Germline CDR1 and CDR2: SNHLY and FYNNEI. V lost 4 bases, J lost 13 bases, and 16 bases lay in between. CDR3 length equals 12 residues. This CDR3 is CASSVMGGIFFF. The CDR3 coding sequence is TGTGCCAGCAGTGTCATGGGGGGCATTTTTTTCTTT. Complete variable domain (other parts from reference TRBV2 and TRBJ1-1): EPEVTQTPSHQVTQMGQEVILRCVPISNHLYFYWYRQILGQKVEFLVSFYNNEISEKSEIFDDQFSVERPDGSNFTLKIRSTKLEDSAMYFCASSVMGGIFFFGQGTRLTVV.

This clonotype was found many times. The genes are TRBV12-3 or TRBV12-4 and TRBJ2-5, with no clear D. The CDR3 runs to 16 residues. V lost 3 bases to trimming and J lost 0 bases, with 14 bases between them. CDR3 region: CASSFSWARYQETQYF. The CDR3 DNA reads as TGTGCCAGCAGTTTTAGTTGGGCCAGGTACCAAGAGACCCAGTACTTC.

The chain employs TRBV20-1 and TRBJ2-2; D is unclear. CDR3 length equals 11 residues. Germline assignment: CDR1 DFQATT and CDR2 SNEGSKA (reference sequence). With 6 bases removed from V and 6 bases from J, the gap between germline ends came to 8 bases. The CDR3 nucleotides are TGCAGTGCCCTCCCCGCCGGGGAGCTGTTTTTT. Translation: CSALPAGELFF.

This sequence joins TRBV12-3 or TRBV12-4 and TRBJ2-5, with 9 bases fitting TRBD1. CDR3 length: 16 amino acids. Trimming removed 4 bases from V and 3 bases from J; junction bases left unmatched: 9. The CDR3 DNA is TGTGCCAGCAGTTCTAGCAGGTGGGACAGGGAAGAGACCCAGTACTTC. Protein product: CASSSSRWDREETQYF.

This clonotype was recorded many times. The chain is built from TRBV7-6 and TRBJ2-2, with 7 nucleotides matching TRBD1. Germline CDR1 SGHVS, CDR2 FNYEAQ. The CDR3 is 17 amino acids. The trim removed 3 bases at V and 0 bases at J, leaving 7 bases unmatched. The CDR3 protein is CASSFPAGTANTGELFF. The CDR3 DNA reads as TGTGCCAGCAGCTTCCCCGCCGGGACAGCGAACACCGGGGAGCTGTTTTTT.

This clonotype was observed at least ten times. V and J are TRBV20-1 and TRBJ2-3; TRBD2 matches at 8 bases. Germline lookup yields CDR1 DFQATT and CDR2 SNEGSKA (reference sequence). The CDR3 has 15 residues. Germline trimming cut 6 bases from V and 2 bases from J; bases unmatched to any gene: 10. The CDR3 bases are TGCAGTGCCAGCGGGGGACCTCACCTCACAGATACGCAGTATTTT. Residues: CSASGGPHLTDTQYF.

This clonotype has a count of ten or more. The chain employs TRBV4-1 and TRBJ1-2; D remains ambiguous. Germline V gene lookup returns CDR1 MGHRA and CDR2 YSYEKL. V shed 0 bases and J shed 7 bases, with 9 bases lying between them. The CDR3 is 13 residues long. The CDR3 region has the DNA TGCGCCAGCAGCCAAGATCTGCATGTTGGCTACACCTTC. Amino acids: CASSQDLHVGYTF.

This clonotype has at least ten counts. The CDR3: CASSPVRNSGREEQYF. In DNA form, the CDR3 reads TGTGCCAGCAGCCCGGTGCGGAATAGCGGGAGGGAAGAGCAGTACTTC. The V gene is TRBV5-6, the J gene TRBJ2-7; the match to TRBD2 covers 11 bases. Trimming at V came to 4 bases and at J to 7 bases, leaving 13 bases not matched to a gene. The germline CDR1 and CDR2 sequences are SGHDT and YYEEEE. This CDR3 has 16 amino acids.

This clonotype was observed many times. A much larger clonotype is one base distant, so this may be a read error. V is TRBV7-2 and J is TRBJ2-5; D is uncertain. The CDR3 has 15 residues. Germline CDR1 and CDR2: SGHTA and FQGNSA. CDR3 sequence: CASSLAVGVQETQHF. CDR3 sequence (DNA): TGTGCCAGCAGCTTAGCGGTCGGAGTCCAAGAGACCCAGCACTTC.

V gene TRBV4-1 combines with J gene TRBJ1-3; a weak D match, TRBD1 (6 bases). The ends were cut back, 0 bases at V and 8 bases at J, with 26 bases in the middle. This CDR3 has 19 residues. CDR1 is MGHRA, CDR2 YSYEKL, per germline. Here the CDR3 DNA reads TGCGCCAGCAGCCAAGATAAAGGACAGAGAGCTAACTATGGCTACACCATATATTTT. This encodes CASSQDKGQRANYGYTIYF.

This clonotype was seen repeatedly, ten times or more. The chain employs TRBV5-8 and TRBJ2-3; 10 nucleotides align to TRBD2. The germline V gene encodes CDR1 SGHTS and CDR2 YDEGEE. The CDR3 is 15 residues long. V shed 6 bases and J 5 bases; nucleotides not matched to a gene: 9. CDR3 DNA: TGTGCCAGCACCGTAGGACTAGCGGAGGTAGATACGCAGTATTTT. Protein: CASTVGLAEVDTQYF.

As to this clonotype: The junction departs from the called germline gene at one end, perhaps through a read error. The CDR3 loop is CATAPGLAGGRDTQYF. The CDR3 region has the DNA TGTGCCACCGCTCCGGGACTAGCGGGAGGGCGTGATACGCAATATTTT. This chain links TRBV2 with TRBJ2-3; TRBD2 aligns across 16 bases. The V gene's germline CDR1 is SNHLY and CDR2 FYNNEI. The CDR3 sequence is 16 residues long.

This clonotype was counted at least ten times. The chain is built from TRBV6-4 and TRBJ2-1; TRBD2 matches at 9 bases. Germline CDR1 MRHNA, CDR2 SNTAGT. V trimming: 7 bases; J trimming: 6 bases; junction bases outside the gene matches: 13. This CDR3 is built from 16 residues. The CDR3 DNA reads TGTGCCAGCACGCCGGTAGCGGGAGTCCTCTCCAATGAGCAGTTCTTC. This gives the protein CASTPVAGVLSNEQFF.

This clonotype has a handful of counts. As DNA, the CDR3 is TGTGCCAGCAGTTTTCGACGGCAGAGCTCCTACGAGCAGTACTTC. It yields the protein CASSFRRQSSYEQYF. V is TRBV27 and J is TRBJ2-7; D gene ambiguous. Trimming removed 3 bases from V and 0 bases from J, with 12 bases in between. Germline CDR1 MNHEY, CDR2 SMNVEV (reference sequence). The CDR3 has 15 residues.

The J gene is TRBJ2-3, the V gene TRBV5-6; 9 bases line up with TRBD2. The CDR3 consists of 15 residues. CDR1 SGHDT and CDR2 YYEEEE come from the germline V gene. After removal of 2 bases from V and 5 bases from J, the junction contained 6 bases not matched to a gene. CDR3 region: CASSFGGGGEDTQYF. The DNA of the CDR3 is TGTGCCAGCAGCTTTGGCGGGGGGGGGGAAGATACGCAGTATTTT.

As regards this clonotype: A clone one base away is much larger, so this may be a read error. CDR3 coding DNA: TGCAGTGCTAGAGAACCGGGTGTGGCTGGCTACCCCTTC. It translates to CSAREPGVAGYPF. This chain joins TRBV20-1 and TRBJ1-2; D uncertain. This CDR3 comprises 13 residues. The germline V gene has CDR1 DFQATT and CDR2 SNEGSKA (reference sequence).

This clonotype was detected only a few times. The rearrangement joins TRBV6-2 or TRBV6-3 to TRBJ2-1; D not certain. Germline V gives CDR1 MNHEY, CDR2 SVGEGT. The CDR3 is 14 residues long. Between the trimmed V and J ends, which lost 5 bases and 0 bases, there was a span of 8 bases. CDR3 bases: TGTGCCAGCAGTGCAGTCGGCTCCTACAATGAGCAGTTCTTC. This translates into CASSAVGSYNEQFF.